One and the same sample provided the 14 T cell receptor beta chains below, sequenced in a study of blood T cell repertoires in COVID-19. The method was immunoSEQ multiplex PCR; TCRdb's version includes in-frame clones alone and lacks a portion of them. The table has about 100,000 clones, about 87% seen once. Material for sequencing was peripheral blood. These receptor sequences come from a middle-aged man with acute or convalescent COVID-19.

The chain has TRBV30 and TRBJ2-5; the D is unclear. The CDR3 contains 14 residues. CDR1 and CDR2 (germline): GTSNPN, SVGIG (reference sequence). Trimming shortened V by 3 bases and J by 5 bases, and 16 bases separated the two germline ends. The CDR3 spells CAWSDSSRGETQYF. The DNA of the CDR3 is TGTGCCTGGAGCGACTCTAGTCGTGGGGAGACCCAGTACTTC.

The genes are TRBV19 and TRBJ2-3; a weak D match, TRBD1 (6 bases). This CDR3 is built from 16 residues. Between the trimmed V and J ends, which lost 6 bases and 0 bases, there was a span of 16 bases. Germline V gene data show CDR1 as LNHDA and CDR2 as SQIVND (reference sequence). DNA for the CDR3: TGTGCCAGTAGCACATCCCCAGGGGCTAGCACAGATACGCAGTATTTT. This translates into CASSTSPGASTDTQYF. Filled out from reference TRBV19 and TRBJ2-3, the complete variable domain reads DGGITQSPKYLFRKEGQNVTLSCEQNLNHDAMYWYRQDPGQGLRLIYYSQIVNDFQKGDIAEGYSVSREKKESFPLTVTSAQKNPTAFYLCASSTSPGASTDTQYFGPGTRLTVL.

The chain combines TRBV24-1 with TRBJ2-7; the match to TRBD1 covers 7 bases. Germline V gene data show CDR1 as KGHDR and CDR2 as SFDVKD. The CDR3 has 13 amino acids. The V segment lost 9 bases and the J segment 2 bases; nucleotides outside the gene matches: 6. CDR3 in amino acids: CATPRTGTYEQYF. DNA of the CDR3: TGTGCCACCCCCCGGACAGGTACCTACGAGCAGTACTTC.

The chain recombines TRBV6-5 with TRBJ1-3, with unresolved D. Trimming removed 6 bases at V and 0 bases at J, with 12 bases between. The CDR3 is 15 residues long. Germline V gene sequence: CDR1 MNHEY, CDR2 SVGAGI. The CDR3 sequence: CASRAPGVSGNTIYF. Written as DNA, the CDR3 is TGTGCCAGCAGAGCCCCCGGAGTCTCTGGAAACACCATATATTTT.

In regard to this clone: This specimen includes other DNA sequences encoding the same CDR3. V is TRBV6-1 and J is TRBJ1-2, with a weak D call TRBD1 (5 bases). The CDR3 is 15 residues long. V lost 0 bases and J lost 0, with 8 bases in between. Per the germline V gene, CDR1 is MNHNS and CDR2 is SASEGT. The CDR3 nucleotides are TGTGCCAGCAGTGAAGCAGGGACTGCTAACTATGGCTACACCTTC. This codes for CASSEAGTANYGYTF.

The V call is TRBV13, the J call TRBJ1-6; 8 nucleotides agree with TRBD1. Germline V gives CDR1 PRHDT, CDR2 FYEKMQ (reference sequence). The CDR3 length is 13 residues. With 5 bases clipped from V and 8 bases from J, the junction kept 2 bases outside the gene matches. The CDR3 is CASSDRGYSPLHF. CDR3 coding DNA: TGTGCCAGCAGCGACAGGGGCTATTCACCCCTCCACTTT.

The V and J genes are TRBV6-5 and TRBJ2-7, with 9 nucleotides matching TRBD1. The CDR3 has 14 residues. J was trimmed by 3 bases and V by 6 bases; bases with no gene match: 6. CDR1 MNHEY and CDR2 SVGAGI come from the germline V gene. CDR3 bases: TGTGCCAGCAGAAACCGGGACAGGGTCTACGAGCAGTACTTC. It codes for CASRNRDRVYEQYF.

The chain couples TRBV27 to TRBJ2-7, with a possible D match to TRBD2 (7 bases). The CDR3 loop spans 15 amino acids. In germline, CDR1 is MNHEY, CDR2 SMNVEV (reference sequence). V lost 6 bases and J 0 bases, leaving 15 bases between the germline ends. CDR3 region: CASSDGGRSSYEQYF. CDR3 nucleotides: TGTGCCAGCAGCGACGGGGGGCGCAGCTCCTACGAGCAGTACTTC.

V gene TRBV5-4 combines with J gene TRBJ2-7; a possible D gene is TRBD1 (6 bases). V dropped 3 bases and J dropped 2 bases, with 12 bases sitting between them. The CDR3 has 14 amino acids. The germline CDR1 and CDR2 sequences are SGHNT and YYREEE (reference sequence). CDR3 amino acids: CASSWGQGTYEQYF. The CDR3 DNA sequence: TGTGCCAGCAGCTGGGGGCAGGGAACCTACGAGCAGTACTTC.

This clone came up once. This rearrangement joins TRBV27 to TRBJ2-7; 12 nucleotides agree with TRBD1. Germline values: CDR1 MNHEY, CDR2 SMNVEV (reference sequence). CDR3 length: 15 residues. The J segment lost 4 bases and the V segment lost 6 bases, leaving 7 bases of the junction unmatched. For the CDR3, the DNA is TGTGCCAGCAGCCCCTCGGGACAGGGGGCTTACGAGCAGTACTTC. This gives the protein CASSPSGQGAYEQYF.

This sequence joins TRBV2 and TRBJ2-7; the D gene is possibly TRBD1 (6 bases). The CDR3 loop spans 12 amino acids. The ends were cut back, 7 bases at V and 0 bases at J, with 7 bases in the middle. The V gene's germline CDR1 is SNHLY and CDR2 FYNNEI. DNA for the CDR3: TGTGCCAGCAAGGGGGTCTCCTACGAGCAGTACTTC. Translating gives CASKGVSYEQYF.

The chain couples TRBV6-5 to TRBJ2-2; TRBD2 is a possible D gene (6 bases). Per the germline V gene, CDR1 is MNHEY and CDR2 is SVGAGI. The length of the CDR3 is 14 residues. With 4 bases removed from V and 6 bases from J, the gap between germline ends came to 12 bases. CDR3: CASSLGGVPGELFF. As DNA, the CDR3 is TGTGCCAGCAGTTTGGGAGGAGTCCCCGGGGAGCTGTTTTTT.

This sequence joins TRBV25-1 and TRBJ2-3, with TRBD2 identical over 14 bases. The CDR3 is 17 amino acids. Trimming at V came to 1 base and at J to 4 bases, leaving 4 bases not matched to a gene. Germline CDR1 and CDR2: MGHDK and SYGVNS. The CDR3 region is CASSEWGLAGAADTQYF. CDR3 DNA: TGTGCCAGCAGTGAATGGGGACTAGCGGGAGCCGCAGATACGCAGTATTTT.

This clone appeared a few times. CDR3 amino acids: CASSLRTGDTGELFF. CDR3 bases: TGTGCCAGCAGCCTGAGGACAGGGGACACCGGGGAGCTGTTTTTT. The gene calls are TRBV9 and TRBJ2-2; TRBD1 aligns across 9 bases. V lost 4 bases, J lost 3 bases, and 4 bases stayed unmatched. The CDR3 extends over 15 amino acids. Germline V lookup: CDR1 SGDLS, CDR2 YYNGEE.